The source of this TCR beta chain is a study of response to subunit inactivated influenza vaccine. General observations from the study: Authors suggested each seasonal flu vaccination may recruit only limited numbers of new T cells.

The sample holds a few counts of this clonotype. Its antigen is currently unknown. With 5 bases removed from V and 8 bases from J, the gap between germline ends came to 21 bases. This CDR3 spans 15 amino acids. A single record per CDR3 protein comes from TCRdb applying MiXCR to the RT-PCR reads. The table records roughly 160,000 distinct CDR3 sequences, 9.5% to 13% of them present only once. The V gene is TRBV12-3 or TRBV12-4, the J gene TRBJ1-2, with a possible D match to TRBD1 (5 bases). The starting material was non-naive T cells sorted from PBMCs, obtained about 40 days after vaccination. The clonotype comes from a man aged 45-60 years who received an inactivated influenza vaccine. This CDR3 reads CASSTRVSGGNGYTF. CDR3 DNA: TGTGCCAGCAGTACTAGGGTGTCGGGGGGTAACGGCTACACCTTC.